These 13 T cell receptor beta chains were all obtained from the same sample, sequenced in a study of CD8+ T cells in alopecia areata (dated by TCRdb to 2017 to 2018). The time point label of this sample denotes: 20 to 30 weeks on oral tofacitinib. What the treatment or condition label conveys for this sample: oral pan-JAK inhibitor, 5-10 mg twice daily. Receptor libraries were prepared by the immunoSEQ multiplex PCR assay. RNA was extracted from all samples and reverse transcribed into cDNA, which served as template for TCR sequencing. In TCRdb, the immuneACCESS table is reduced to in-frame sequences with V and J assigned. These tables do not hold every clone; where another copy was compared, an unresolved V gene accounts for under half, and the others remain unexplained. This sample is represented by approximately 300,000 clones; roughly 60% of them were singletons. The ten most abundant clones make up more than 1.5% of the sample.

The material was CD4+ T cells sorted from blood, obtained at week 24, from a patient treated with tofacitinib. The receptor set was obtained from a human donor with alopecia areata.

This clone occurred a few times. The chain joins TRBV2 to TRBJ2-6, with TRBD1 matching 7 bases. V lost 6 bases and J lost 0; bases outside the gene matches: 5. CDR1 is SNHLY, CDR2 FYNNEI, per germline. The CDR3 consists of 16 residues. CDR3 nucleotide sequence: TGTGCCAGCAGCGGGACAGCCCCCTCTGGGGCCAACGTCCTGACTTTC. Translated, it gives CASSGTAPSGANVLTF.

The rearrangement uses TRBV7-9 and TRBJ1-6; 7 bases fit TRBD1. Looked up from germline, CDR1 is SEHNR and CDR2 is FQNEAQ (reference sequence). CDR3 length: 13 amino acids. Trimming took 5 bases from V and 13 from J; bases not matched to a gene: 8. CDR3 nucleotide sequence: TGTGCCAGCAGCGGCAGGGGGTTGCGTCCCCTCCACTTT. This sequence encodes CASSGRGLRPLHF.

A few counts support this clone. V and J are TRBV29-1 and TRBJ2-5; 7 bases are shared with TRBD2. Germline values: CDR1 SQVTM, CDR2 ANQGSEA. With V trimmed by 4 bases and J by 5 bases, 4 bases remained unmatched. The CDR3 loop spans 12 amino acids. This CDR3 is CSVGEGMETQYF. In nucleotides, the CDR3 is TGCAGCGTTGGGGAGGGGATGGAGACCCAGTACTTC. The variable domain in full, with the rest retrieved from reference TRBV29-1 and TRBJ2-5, is SAVISQKPSRDICQRGTSLTIQCQVDSQVTMMFWYRQQPGQSLTLIATANQGSEATYESGFVIDKFPISRPNLTFSTLTVSNMSPEDSSIYLCSVGEGMETQYFGPGTRLLVL.

The chain is built from TRBV9 and TRBJ1-2; no firm D call. CDR1 SGDLS and CDR2 YYNGEE come from the germline V gene. Trimming stripped 4 bases from V and 3 bases from J, with 16 bases between. This CDR3 has 15 amino acids. This CDR3 reads CASSHDLKSHYGYTF. The CDR3 region has the DNA TGTGCCAGCAGCCACGACCTTAAGTCACACTATGGCTACACCTTC.

In this sample, this clone turned up a few times. This sequence joins TRBV19 and TRBJ1-6, with 7 bases aligning to TRBD1. This CDR3 is built from 13 residues. In germline, CDR1 is LNHDA, CDR2 SQIVND (reference sequence). Trimming removed 5 bases from V and 10 bases from J; junction bases left unmatched: 5. The chain's CDR3 is CASSDRVNSPLHF. The CDR3 coding sequence is TGTGCCAGTAGTGACAGGGTGAACTCACCCCTCCACTTT. Full variable domain (missing parts from reference TRBV19 and TRBJ1-6): DGGITQSPKYLFRKEGQNVTLSCEQNLNHDAMYWYRQDPGQGLRLIYYSQIVNDFQKGDIAEGYSVSREKKESFPLTVTSAQKNPTAFYLCASSDRVNSPLHFGNGTRLTVT.

This clone was picked up one time. The chain combines TRBV27 with TRBJ1-2, with 7 bases fitting TRBD1. J gave up 6 bases and V 4 bases, and 5 bases lay outside the gene matches. The CDR3 runs 13 residues. Germline V gene lookup returns CDR1 MNHEY and CDR2 SMNVEV (reference sequence). The DNA of the CDR3 is TGTGCCAGCAGTTACCGGGACAGCCATGGCTACACCTTC. This sequence encodes CASSYRDSHGYTF.

This clone was recorded a few times. Other nucleotide sequences from this sample produce the same CDR3. V gene TRBV30 combines with J gene TRBJ2-5; D uncertain. V lost 2 bases and J lost 2, with 9 bases in between. CDR1 is GTSNPN, CDR2 SVGIG, per germline (reference sequence). The CDR3 has 13 residues. The CDR3 loop is CAWSRALQETQYF. The CDR3 DNA sequence: TGTGCCTGGAGTCGGGCCCTACAAGAGACCCAGTACTTC.

The genes are TRBV20-1 and TRBJ2-1; the D gene is possibly TRBD1 (6 bases). This CDR3 is 11 amino acids long. Trimming removed 4 bases at V and 7 bases at J, with 8 bases between. Looked up from germline, CDR1 is DFQATT and CDR2 is SNEGSKA (reference sequence). Here the CDR3 reads CSANRGNEQFF. The CDR3 DNA reads as TGCAGTGCTAATAGGGGGAATGAGCAGTTCTTC.

In this sample, this clone turned up a few times. This chain uses TRBV7-9 with TRBJ1-6, with D possibly being TRBD1 (6 bases). This CDR3 spans 15 amino acids. Trimming pared 1 base from V and 10 bases from J, leaving 14 bases between. Germline V gives CDR1 SEHNR, CDR2 FQNEAQ (reference sequence). CDR3 DNA: TGTGCCAGCAGCTTAGGGAGTGGGGGCGACTCACCCCTCCACTTT. This codes for CASSLGSGGDSPLHF.

This clone was detected a few times. Other DNA sequences in this specimen translate into the identical CDR3. The chain carries TRBV18 and TRBJ2-5, with D uncertain. The CDR3 is made up of 10 amino acids. Looked up from germline, CDR1 is KGHSH and CDR2 is LQKENI. Trimming took off 4 bases at V and 5 bases at J, with 2 bases between the two ends. CDR3 region: CASSRETQYF. The CDR3 DNA reads as TGTGCCAGCTCACGGGAGACCCAGTACTTC.

Only one count was recorded for this clone. The chain employs TRBV30 and TRBJ1-1, with a possible D match to TRBD1 (6 bases). This CDR3 is 15 amino acids long. The V gene lost 1 base and the J gene lost 5 bases, with 17 bases spanning the gap. Germline V gene sequence: CDR1 GTSNPN, CDR2 SVGIG (reference sequence). Written as DNA, the CDR3 is TGTGCCTGGAGTGCACACGGCAGGGGAAGGACTGAAGCTTTCTTT. Amino acid sequence: CAWSAHGRGRTEAFF.

This clone was seen just once. This sequence joins TRBV5-1 and TRBJ2-7, with 10 bases identical to TRBD1. Germline CDR1 and CDR2: SGHRS and YFSETQ. This CDR3 region has 15 residues. With 5 bases clipped from V and 1 base from J, the junction kept 6 bases outside the gene matches. The CDR3 sequence: CASRPGQGISYEQYF. The DNA for the CDR3 is TGCGCCAGCAGGCCGGGACAGGGGATTTCCTACGAGCAGTACTTC.

This clone was seen just once. The V gene is TRBV28, the J gene TRBJ1-5, with 7 bases that match TRBD1. The CDR3 has 14 residues. Germline V lookup: CDR1 MDHEN, CDR2 SYDVKM. The junction had 1 base not matched to a gene; V was cut back by 4 bases and J by 1 base. This CDR3 is CASSSDRSNQPQHF. CDR3 in DNA: TGTGCCAGCAGTTCGGACAGGAGCAATCAGCCCCAGCATTTT.